The clone carrying this T cell receptor beta chain came up a few times. Its specificity is not known. This CDR3 has 12 residues. V lost 3 bases and J 6 bases, leaving 6 bases between the germline ends. Germline CDR1 is SEHNR and CDR2 is FQNEAQ (reference sequence). Treatment defined: oral pan-JAK inhibitor, 5-10 mg twice daily. The data stem from a study of CD8+ T cells in alopecia areata. Study-wide context: Treated patients were dosed with oral tofacitinib, taking 5 to 10 mg twice daily. Severity scoring for treated patients was based on the percentage of affected scalp area.

As the sequencing template, cDNA was produced by extracting RNA and reverse transcribing it. The data were produced by immunoSEQ multiplex PCR, yet TCRdb's version contains in-frame clones alone and is incomplete. Among fewer than 200,000 clones listed, around 58% were seen once. General observations from the study: Both scalp clonality and the expanded CD8+ clones among the top 100 showed a significant decrease with tofacitinib. Scalp data also include sequences from resident alphabeta T cells of normal skin.

The clonotype originates from a human donor with alopecia areata. The material sequenced was CD8+ T cells sorted from blood, taken at week 24, from a patient treated with tofacitinib. This chain joins TRBV7-9 and TRBJ1-5; D is ambiguous. CDR3 DNA sequence: TGTGCCAGCAGCTTCCCTGGTCAGCCCCAGCATTTT. Translated: CASSFPGQPQHF.